These 31 T cell receptor beta chains share one sample of origin, sequenced in a study of T cells in Graves' hyperthyroidism and ophthalmopathy. TCR beta CDR3 sequences were amplified from RNA transcripts. The HTBI primer set was used in a first-round RT-PCR of the TCR CDR3. TCRdb independently ran MiXCR on the multiplex PCR reads; one entry per CDR3 protein. This sample yields about 570,000 distinct CDR3 sequences, of which around 15% are seen a single time; approximately 15% belongs to the top ten. The sample was blood. These receptors originate from a woman aged 35 to 49 with Graves' hyperthyroidism.

This clonotype was recorded at least ten times. The chain recombines TRBV12-3 or TRBV12-4 with TRBJ2-1; D perhaps matches TRBD2 (6 bases). V gave up 4 bases and J gave up 8 bases, with 18 bases separating them. The CDR3 length is 15 residues. The CDR3 reads CASSSGTFSLDEQFF. The CDR3 bases are TGTGCCAGCAGTTCCGGGACTTTTTCCCTTGATGAGCAGTTCTTC.

In its sample, this clonotype was seen many times. The chain carries TRBV27 and TRBJ2-3; the match to TRBD2 covers 7 bases. The CDR3 consists of 16 residues. J lost 6 bases, V lost 2 bases, and 11 bases had no gene match. Germline CDR1 is MNHEY and CDR2 is SMNVEV (reference sequence). The CDR3 DNA reads as TGTGCCAGCAGTTTACGTCGGACTAGTGGCCTGGATACGCAGTATTTT. Translated: CASSLRRTSGLDTQYF.

Ten or more counts support this clonotype. V is TRBV7-2 and J is TRBJ2-2, with no clear D. Trimming pared 6 bases from V and 1 base from J, leaving 12 bases between. CDR1 SGHTA and CDR2 FQGNSA come from the germline V gene. The CDR3 totals 15 residues. Here the CDR3 DNA reads TGTGCCAGCAGGGATGGTAGATTGAACACCGGGGAGCTGTTTTTT. This translates into CASRDGRLNTGELFF. Filled out from reference TRBV7-2 and TRBJ2-2, the complete variable domain reads GAGVSQSPSNKVTEKGKDVELRCDPISGHTALYWYRQSLGQGLEFLIYFQGNSAPDKSGLPSDRFSAERTGGSVSTLTIQRTQQEDSAVYLCASRDGRLNTGELFFGEGSRLTVL.

This clonotype showed up many times. The gene calls are TRBV5-1 and TRBJ2-7, with D unclear. In germline, CDR1 is SGHRS, CDR2 YFSETQ. Trimming left V 0 bases short and J 1 base short, with 8 bases between. This CDR3 is 14 amino acids long. The CDR3 DNA follows: TGCGCCAGCAGCTTGGATTTACAATCCTACGAGCAGTACTTC. This sequence encodes CASSLDLQSYEQYF.

This clonotype appeared many times. The chain joins TRBV5-1 to TRBJ2-7; the match to TRBD1 covers 8 bases. CDR1 and CDR2 (germline): SGHRS, YFSETQ. This CDR3 has 15 amino acids. V lost 4 bases and J lost 5; bases outside the gene matches: 11. This CDR3 is CASSLGQGRYDEQYF. The CDR3 DNA is TGCGCCAGCAGCCTTGGACAGGGTAGATACGACGAGCAGTACTTC. Filled out from reference TRBV5-1 and TRBJ2-7, the complete variable domain reads KAGVTQTPRYLIKTRGQQVTLSCSPISGHRSVSWYQQTPGQGLQFLFEYFSETQRNKGNFPGRFSGRQFSNSRSEMNVSTLELGDSALYLCASSLGQGRYDEQYFGPGTRLTVT.

V gene TRBV9 combines with J gene TRBJ2-1; D not certain. Between the trimmed V and J ends, which lost 2 bases and 4 bases, there was a span of 7 bases. CDR1 and CDR2 from the germline V gene are SGDLS and YYNGEE. The length of the CDR3 is 13 residues. CDR3 nucleotides: TGTGCCAGCAGCGTGACGGAGTACAATGAGCAGTTCTTC. Translating gives CASSVTEYNEQFF. Variable domain in full (rest from reference TRBV9 and TRBJ2-1): DSGVTQTPKHLITATGQRVTLRCSPRSGDLSVYWYQQSLDQGLQFLIQYYNGEERAKGNILERFSAQQFPDLHSELNLSSLELGDSALYFCASSVTEYNEQFFGPGTRLTVL.

This clonotype was observed many times. This rearrangement joins TRBV5-1 to TRBJ2-7; the D call may be TRBD1 or TRBD2 (5 bases each). V lost 10 bases and J lost 6, with 20 bases in between. The CDR3 sequence is 13 residues long. Germline CDR1 reads SGHRS; CDR2 reads YFSETQ. CDR3 amino acids: CASVGVLGGEQYF. The DNA of the CDR3 is TGCGCCTCCGTGGGGGTACTTGGGGGCGAGCAGTACTTC.

This clonotype was counted many times. The chain uses TRBV20-1 and TRBJ2-1; 7 bases are a match to TRBD2. From germline, CDR1 is DFQATT and CDR2 SNEGSKA (reference sequence). Trimming removed 2 bases from V and 0 bases from J; junction bases left unmatched: 1. CDR3 length equals 14 residues. CDR3 loop: CSARTSDSYNEQFF. The CDR3 coding sequence is TGCAGTGCTAGAACTAGCGACTCCTACAATGAGCAGTTCTTC.

This clonotype was seen repeatedly, ten times or more. This chain joins TRBV11-1 and TRBJ2-1; the match to TRBD2 covers 8 bases. Germline V CDR1 and CDR2: SGHAT, FQDESV (reference sequence). V shed 1 base and J 3 bases; nucleotides not matched to a gene: 5. The CDR3 is made up of 16 amino acids. DNA for the CDR3: TGTGCCAGCAGCTTAGGAGCCGCGGGGGGCTACAATGAGCAGTTCTTC. This codes for CASSLGAAGGYNEQFF.

Ten or more counts support this clonotype. The chain employs TRBV2 and TRBJ2-4; 7 bases fit TRBD1. Germline trimming cut 6 bases from V and 8 bases from J; bases unmatched to any gene: 10. Germline V gene sequence: CDR1 SNHLY, CDR2 FYNNEI. This CDR3 is built from 14 residues. The CDR3 sequence is CASRTGTEAYIQYF. The CDR3 coding sequence is TGTGCCAGCAGGACGGGGACAGAGGCATACATTCAGTACTTC.

As regards this clonotype: A much larger clonotype is one base distant, so this may be a read error. The V gene is TRBV28, the J gene TRBJ2-7; TRBD2 agrees at 7 bases. This CDR3 spans 14 amino acids. CDR1 is MDHEN and CDR2 is SYDVKM in the germline V gene. The CDR3, as DNA: TGTGCCAGCCGTTTGGGGGGGGAGGGCTACGAGCAGTACTTC. Encoded protein: CASRLGGEGYEQYF.

This clonotype occurred a few times. The chain links TRBV29-1 to TRBJ2-3; weak D call: TRBD1 (6 bases). This CDR3 is 13 amino acids long. V was clipped by 6 bases and J by 6 bases, with 16 bases between them. Germline loops: CDR1 SQVTM, CDR2 ANQGSEA. Here the CDR3 DNA reads TGCAGCGTATCACAGGGTGAATGGGATACGCAGTATTTT. Residues: CSVSQGEWDTQYF.

As regards this clonotype: An end of the junction does not agree with germline; a read error may underlie this. The V gene is TRBV4-1, the J gene TRBJ1-2; D is ambiguous. This CDR3 has 16 residues. Germline V gene lookup returns CDR1 MGHRA and CDR2 YSYEKL. For the CDR3, the DNA is TGCGCCAGCAGCCAAGATGGGTGGACGCCCAACTATGGCTTCACCTTC. This sequence encodes CASSQDGWTPNYGFTF.

The chain couples TRBV2 to TRBJ2-7, with TRBD2 as a possible D gene (6 bases). V lost 5 bases and J 4 bases, leaving 18 bases between the germline ends. The CDR3 has 15 residues. Germline CDR1 is SNHLY and CDR2 is FYNNEI. CDR3 DNA: TGTGCCAGCAGTTCACTAGTGGGAGGCGGGTACGAGCAGTACTTC. It codes for CASSSLVGGGYEQYF.

In regard to this clonotype: This may be a read error: a much more frequent sequence differs by one nucleotide. The rearrangement links TRBV2 to TRBJ1-2; D possibly corresponds to TRBD1 (6 bases). The CDR3 is 15 amino acids. V was trimmed by 7 bases and J by 0 bases, leaving 15 bases between them. Germline V gene sequence: CDR1 SNHLY, CDR2 FYNNEI. This CDR3 is CASIPTGPTNYGYTF. The CDR3 DNA reads as TGTGCCAGCATCCCAACAGGGCCCACTAACTATGGCTACACCTTC.

This rearrangement joins TRBV30 to TRBJ1-4; 8 bases agree with TRBD1. The CDR3 extends over 15 amino acids. Germline assignment: CDR1 GTSNPN and CDR2 SVGIG (reference sequence). Germline trimming cut 5 bases from V and 1 base from J; bases unmatched to any gene: 6. The CDR3 DNA sequence: TGTGCCTGGGCGACAGGGGAAATAACTAATGAAAAACTGTTTTTT. This sequence encodes CAWATGEITNEKLFF.

This chain uses TRBV4-1 with TRBJ1-1, with D tentatively TRBD1 (5 bases). The germline V gene encodes CDR1 MGHRA and CDR2 YSYEKL. The CDR3 runs 17 residues. V was cut by 4 bases and J by 3 bases, with 21 bases left in between. The CDR3 is CASSPPLRGLSYTEAFF. CDR3 nucleotides: TGCGCCAGCAGCCCCCCTTTGAGGGGATTGTCGTACACTGAAGCTTTCTTT.

This clonotype was detected ten times or more. The V call is TRBV3-1, the J call TRBJ2-3; TRBD1 is a possible D gene (5 bases). In germline, CDR1 is LGHDT, CDR2 YNNKEL (reference sequence). Between the trimmed V and J ends, which lost 1 base and 1 base, there was a span of 15 bases. This CDR3 spans 17 amino acids. The CDR3 DNA reads TGTGCCAGCAGCCAAGTCGTCCTAGTAGGGGGCACAGATACGCAGTATTTT. It codes for CASSQVVLVGGTDTQYF.

The sample holds many counts of this clonotype. This chain links TRBV24-1 with TRBJ2-2, with 8 nucleotides matching TRBD2. V shed 4 bases and J 6 bases; nucleotides not matched to a gene: 3. CDR1 and CDR2 from the germline V gene are KGHDR and SFDVKD. The CDR3 contains 14 residues. This chain's CDR3 is CATSEERESGELFF. The CDR3 DNA is TGTGCCACCAGTGAGGAGCGGGAGTCCGGGGAGCTGTTTTTT.

This chain joins TRBV29-1 and TRBJ2-7; 9 nucleotides agree with TRBD2. The V and J ends lost 3 bases and 3 bases, in that order; junction bases with no gene match: 12. There are 16 residues in the CDR3. Germline loops: CDR1 SQVTM, CDR2 ANQGSEA. Here the CDR3 DNA reads TGCAGCGTTGAGTACGCTCGGCTAGCGGGGAACTACGAGCAGTACTTC. This gives the protein CSVEYARLAGNYEQYF.

The sample holds many counts of this clonotype. The chain carries TRBV28 and TRBJ1-1; a possible D gene is TRBD1 (5 bases). The CDR3 loop spans 13 amino acids. V was cut by 8 bases and J by 1 base, with 11 bases left in between. Germline lookup yields CDR1 MDHEN and CDR2 SYDVKM. This chain's CDR3 is CASGGDQNTEAFF. CDR3 nucleotides: TGTGCCAGCGGGGGGGACCAGAACACTGAAGCTTTCTTT.

This clonotype was detected many times. The chain couples TRBV28 to TRBJ1-3, with 8 bases lining up with TRBD1. CDR1 MDHEN and CDR2 SYDVKM come from the germline V gene. This CDR3 has 16 residues. Losses at the gene ends were 5 bases for V and 0 bases for J; bases not matched to a gene: 6. The CDR3, as DNA: TGTGCCAGCAGTCTCGGACAGGGCCTCTCTGGAAACACCATATATTTT. Translated, it gives CASSLGQGLSGNTIYF. The whole variable domain, filled in from reference TRBV28 and TRBJ1-3, reads DVKVTQSSRYLVKRTGEKVFLECVQDMDHENMFWYRQDPGLGLRLIYFSYDVKMKEKGDIPEGYSVSREKKERFSLILESASTNQTSMYLCASSLGQGLSGNTIYFGEGSWLTVV.

This clonotype was seen at least ten times. The V call is TRBV10-3, the J call TRBJ1-1; perhaps TRBD1 as D (5 bases). CDR1 ENHRY and CDR2 SYGVKD come from the germline V gene. The CDR3 sequence is 13 residues long. The V end lost 0 bases, the J end lost 5 bases, and 7 bases lay between the germline ends. CDR3 sequence reads: CAISESGPTEAFF. For the CDR3, the DNA is TGTGCCATCAGTGAGTCGGGACCTACTGAAGCTTTCTTT.

This clonotype was detected many times. The chain links TRBV15 to TRBJ1-4; D perhaps matches TRBD1 (5 bases). The CDR3 extends over 15 amino acids. The V end lost 2 bases, the J end lost 3 bases, and 10 bases lay between the germline ends. In germline, CDR1 is LNHNV, CDR2 YYDKDF (reference sequence). The CDR3 DNA reads TGTGCCACCAGCAGACTGACAGACCCTAATGAAAAACTGTTTTTT. This gives the protein CATSRLTDPNEKLFF.

V and J are TRBV29-1 and TRBJ2-7, with D possibly being TRBD1 or TRBD2 (5 bases each). This CDR3 comprises 12 residues. V gave up 7 bases and J gave up 5 bases, with 15 bases separating them. The germline V gene has CDR1 SQVTM and CDR2 ANQGSEA. Written as DNA, the CDR3 is TGCAGCGGTCGAGGGGAGAGTCACGAGCAGTACTTC. Translated: CSGRGESHEQYF.

This clonotype was recorded a few times. This rearrangement joins TRBV5-1 to TRBJ2-3, with D perhaps TRBD2 (6 bases). This CDR3 region has 16 residues. Per germline, CDR1 SGHRS and CDR2 YFSETQ. The germline V and J ends were trimmed by 5 bases and 1 base, with 17 bases remaining between them. Here the CDR3 reads CASRPSGVGGTDTQYF. The CDR3 DNA sequence: TGCGCCAGCAGACCCTCGGGAGTAGGAGGCACAGATACGCAGTATTTT.

This clonotype was detected a few times. The chain couples TRBV28 to TRBJ2-2; TRBD2 aligns across 7 bases. Trimming cost V 5 bases and J 1 base; bases outside gene matches: 7. Germline loops: CDR1 MDHEN, CDR2 SYDVKM. This CDR3 contains 16 residues. The CDR3 sequence: CASSPRAGRNTGELFF. CDR3 coding DNA: TGTGCCAGCAGTCCGAGAGCGGGAAGGAACACCGGGGAGCTGTTTTTT.

The chain couples TRBV4-1 to TRBJ2-1; 10 nucleotides line up with TRBD1. The CDR3 is 15 residues long. Germline CDR1 and CDR2: MGHRA and YSYEKL. Losses at the gene ends were 0 bases for V and 7 bases for J; bases not matched to a gene: 3. The CDR3 DNA sequence: TGCGCCAGCAGCCAAGAACCGGACAGGGGGAATGAGCAGTTCTTC. Translated: CASSQEPDRGNEQFF.

This clonotype was observed many times. This rearrangement joins TRBV7-2 to TRBJ2-3; a weak D match, TRBD2 (5 bases). Germline lookup yields CDR1 SGHTA and CDR2 FQGNSA. Trimming cost V 5 bases and J 4 bases, with 19 bases left between them. The CDR3 contains 16 residues. The CDR3 is CASSKTGPRVADTQYF. The CDR3, as DNA: TGTGCCAGCAGCAAGACCGGGCCGAGGGTAGCAGATACGCAGTATTTT.

The chain links TRBV5-5 to TRBJ2-1, with TRBD2 matching over 10 bases. Per germline, CDR1 SGHKS and CDR2 YYEKEE (reference sequence). The junction had 5 bases not matched to a gene; V was cut back by 7 bases and J by 4 bases. This CDR3 spans 14 amino acids. The DNA for the CDR3 is TGTGCCAGCCTAGCGGGAGTCTCGTACAATGAGCAGTTCTTC. Amino acid sequence: CASLAGVSYNEQFF. The whole variable domain, filled in from reference TRBV5-5 and TRBJ2-1, reads DAGVTQSPTHLIKTRGQQVTLRCSPISGHKSVSWYQQVLGQGPQFIFQYYEKEERGRGNFPDRFSARQFPNYSSELNVNALLLGDSALYLCASLAGVSYNEQFFGPGTRLTVL.

At least ten counts were recorded for this clonotype. The chain has TRBV28 and TRBJ2-2; no definite D call. In germline, CDR1 is MDHEN, CDR2 SYDVKM. Trimming stripped 3 bases from V and 1 base from J, with 12 bases between. The CDR3 has 16 amino acids. The CDR3 DNA reads as TGTGCCAGCAGTTTTTTCGGCCGGTTGAACACCGGGGAGCTGTTTTTT. This encodes CASSFFGRLNTGELFF.